Following are 26 T cell receptor beta chains from one sample sequenced in a study of shared clonotypes between healthy human individuals. The assay was immunoSEQ multiplex PCR, and TCRdb's table has in-frame clones only and misses some. Of around 2.5 million clones in the sample, approximately 93% were seen once. The sequencing sample was made of naive CD4+ T cells from PBMCs. Subset in this sample: CD45RA+ positively selected. The receptors shown here come from a man between 18 and 35 years old in good health. Some clones in this sample may be carry-over from other donors' samples.

The J gene is TRBJ1-6, the V gene TRBV10-3; TRBD1 is a possible D gene (5 bases). CDR1 is ENHRY and CDR2 is SYGVKD in the germline V gene. The CDR3 is 14 amino acids. V was pared by 6 bases and J by 8 bases, with 14 bases between. The CDR3 sequence is CAIRRREGDSPLHF. CDR3 DNA sequence: TGTGCCATCAGGCGCCGGGAAGGGGATTCACCCCTCCACTTT.

The rearrangement joins TRBV7-3 to TRBJ1-1, with no clear D. The CDR3 spans 13 residues. Germline V gene lookup returns CDR1 SGHTA and CDR2 FQGTGA. V lost 0 bases and J 5 bases, leaving 7 bases between the germline ends. This chain's CDR3 is CASSLTHVTEAFF. CDR3 sequence (DNA): TGTGCCAGCAGCTTAACGCACGTAACTGAAGCTTTCTTT.

This clone is a singleton in its sample. V and J are TRBV4-1 and TRBJ2-3, with 8 bases aligning to TRBD1. The germline CDR1 and CDR2 sequences are MGHRA and YSYEKL. With 4 bases clipped from V and 3 bases from J, the junction kept 12 bases outside the gene matches. The CDR3 extends over 17 amino acids. The CDR3 nucleotides read TGCGCCAGCAGCCTAACAGGGGGGAGAGCCCAGACAGATACGCAGTATTTT. Protein: CASSLTGGRAQTDTQYF.

V gene TRBV29-1 combines with J gene TRBJ2-3; possible D gene TRBD2, 5 bases. Trimming took off 1 base at V and 0 bases at J, with 11 bases between the two ends. Germline-derived CDR1 and CDR2 are SQVTM and ANQGSEA. The CDR3 loop spans 15 amino acids. In nucleotides, the CDR3 is TGCAGCGTTGAAGTTCCTAGCTATAGCACAGATACGCAGTATTTT. Its translation is CSVEVPSYSTDTQYF.

The genes are TRBV9 and TRBJ1-1, with no clear D. Germline values: CDR1 SGDLS, CDR2 YYNGEE. CDR3 length equals 13 residues. Trimming pared 0 bases from V and 6 bases from J, leaving 9 bases between. This chain's CDR3 is CASSVVTASEAFF. CDR3 in DNA: TGTGCCAGCAGCGTAGTCACAGCGTCTGAAGCTTTCTTT.

V usage is TRBV6-5 and J usage is TRBJ2-5; tentative D call: TRBD1 (5 bases). The germline V and J ends were trimmed by 5 bases and 5 bases, with 12 bases remaining between them. This CDR3 is built from 13 residues. The germline gives CDR1 MNHEY, CDR2 SVGAGI. CDR3 sequence reads: CASSPGLGETQYF. The CDR3 DNA sequence: TGTGCCAGCAGTCCAGGGTTGGGGGAGACCCAGTACTTC.

This CDR3 is CASSLWQGKGYTF. The CDR3 DNA sequence: TGTGCCAGCAGTTTATGGCAGGGTAAAGGCTACACCTTC. The rearrangement links TRBV28 to TRBJ1-2, with D possibly being TRBD1 (5 bases). Trimming took 0 bases from V and 8 from J, leaving 10 bases between them. The length of the CDR3 is 13 residues. Germline V gene sequence: CDR1 MDHEN, CDR2 SYDVKM.

DNA for the CDR3: TGTGCCAGCAGCTTGCCCCCTGGACTAGTTCAGTTCTTC. Translation: CASSLPPGLVQFF. V gene TRBV5-5 combines with J gene TRBJ2-1; 7 nucleotides line up with TRBD2. V shed 1 base, J shed 13 bases, and the junction held 8 bases outside the gene matches. In germline, CDR1 is SGHKS, CDR2 YYEKEE (reference sequence). This CDR3 is built from 13 residues.

Comments on this clone: Other nucleotide sequences in the sample specify the same CDR3. The rearrangement uses TRBV5-1 and TRBJ2-7; TRBD2 agrees at 8 bases. This CDR3 contains 14 residues. The ends lost 4 bases at V and 3 bases at J; junction bases unmatched: 6. Germline loops: CDR1 SGHRS, CDR2 YFSETQ. In DNA, the CDR3 is TGCGCCAGCAGCCACGGGACTAGTGGCTACGAGCAGTACTTC. It codes for CASSHGTSGYEQYF.

The chain carries TRBV4-1 and TRBJ2-7, with D tentatively TRBD1 (5 bases). The V end lost 1 base, the J end lost 5 bases, and 18 bases lay between the germline ends. This CDR3 contains 16 residues. Germline assignment: CDR1 MGHRA and CDR2 YSYEKL. The DNA for the CDR3 is TGCGCCAGCAGCCAAGCTCTTCAGGGAATTATGGACGAGCAGTACTTC. Protein sequence: CASSQALQGIMDEQYF.

The chain carries TRBV9 and TRBJ1-4; 8 bases match TRBD1. Per germline, CDR1 SGDLS and CDR2 YYNGEE. With 3 bases clipped from V and 7 bases from J, the junction kept 11 bases outside the gene matches. This CDR3 spans 16 amino acids. The CDR3 spells CASSGTGQGVGEKLFF. DNA for the CDR3: TGTGCCAGCAGCGGAACCGGACAGGGTGTCGGTGAAAAACTGTTTTTT.

The chain employs TRBV5-6 and TRBJ1-1; TRBD1 might be the D (5 bases). The length of the CDR3 is 15 residues. Trimming took off 0 bases at V and 5 bases at J, with 14 bases between the two ends. The V gene's germline CDR1 is SGHDT and CDR2 YYEEEE. The CDR3 loop reads CASSLEPLPGTEAFF. As DNA, the CDR3 is TGTGCCAGCAGCTTGGAACCACTCCCAGGGACTGAAGCTTTCTTT. The variable domain in full, completed from reference TRBV5-6 and TRBJ1-1, reads DAGVTQSPTHLIKTRGQQVTLRCSPKSGHDTVSWYQQALGQGPQFIFQYYEEEERQRGNFPDRFSGHQFPNYSSELNVNALLLGDSALYLCASSLEPLPGTEAFFGQGTRLTVV.

This clone was recorded only once. V gene TRBV6-1 combines with J gene TRBJ2-7, with 9 nucleotides matching TRBD1. CDR3 length equals 14 residues. Germline CDR1 and CDR2: MNHNS and SASEGT. The V gene end was trimmed by 7 bases and the J gene end by 4 bases; junction bases not matched to a gene: 8. The CDR3 DNA reads TGTGCCAGCATTCTCGACAGGGGGGTTTACGAGCAGTACTTC. Translated: CASILDRGVYEQYF.

The V and J genes are TRBV10-1 and TRBJ2-3, with a possible D match to TRBD1 (5 bases). CDR1 is WNHNN, CDR2 SYGVQD, per germline (reference sequence). V lost 0 bases and J lost 2, with 15 bases in between. This CDR3 is 17 amino acids long. The CDR3 spells CASSESTRGTPTDTQYF. The CDR3 region has the DNA TGCGCCAGCAGTGAGTCGACAAGGGGAACCCCCACAGATACGCAGTATTTT.

The V and J genes are TRBV29-1 and TRBJ2-2, with 7 nucleotides matching TRBD2. Germline V gene data show CDR1 as SQVTM and CDR2 as ANQGSEA. The CDR3 is 15 amino acids. V shed 4 bases and J 1 base; nucleotides not matched to a gene: 6. The CDR3 here is CSVVVRGVNTGELFF. The CDR3 coding sequence is TGCAGCGTTGTGGTTCGGGGGGTGAACACCGGGGAGCTGTTTTTT.

This clone was counted once. The chain carries TRBV2 and TRBJ2-5, with D tentatively TRBD2 (5 bases). Germline lookup yields CDR1 SNHLY and CDR2 FYNNEI. There are 13 residues in the CDR3. V dropped 4 bases and J dropped 3 bases, with 9 bases sitting between them. CDR3 DNA: TGTGCCAGCAGTGTGTCGAGGGAAGAGACCCAGTACTTC. Translating it yields CASSVSREETQYF.

The V gene is TRBV6-6, the J gene TRBJ1-2; possible D gene TRBD1, 6 bases. The length of the CDR3 is 15 residues. The V end lost 0 bases, the J end lost 2 bases, and 10 bases lay between the germline ends. Germline CDR1 is MNHNY and CDR2 is SVGAGI (reference sequence). The CDR3 DNA is TGTGCCAGCAGTTACTCGACGCAGGGGAACTATGGCTACACCTTC. This codes for CASSYSTQGNYGYTF.

For this clone: This specimen includes other DNA sequences encoding the same CDR3. The rearrangement joins TRBV6-5 to TRBJ1-1, with 7 bases that match TRBD1. Per the germline V gene, CDR1 is MNHEY and CDR2 is SVGAGI. With 0 bases clipped from V and 5 bases from J, the junction kept 3 bases outside the gene matches. This CDR3 has 14 residues. DNA for the CDR3: TGTGCCAGCAGTTACTCAGGGGGCAAGACTGAAGCTTTCTTT. Its protein is CASSYSGGKTEAFF.

This clone came up a few times. This chain connects TRBV28 to TRBJ1-1; D not resolved. The CDR3 totals 11 residues. V was clipped by 8 bases and J by 0 bases, with 4 bases between them. Germline CDR1 reads MDHEN; CDR2 reads SYDVKM. DNA of the CDR3: TGTGCCAGCCAGCTGAACACTGAAGCTTTCTTT. This translates into CASQLNTEAFF.

V is TRBV18 and J is TRBJ2-7, with D perhaps given as TRBD1 or TRBD2 (6 bases each). The CDR3 is made up of 14 amino acids. CDR1 and CDR2 (germline): KGHSH, LQKENI. The V gene lost 2 bases and the J gene lost 6 bases, with 14 bases spanning the gap. CDR3 residues: CASSPVVRGPEQYF. CDR3 nucleotide sequence: TGTGCCAGCTCACCAGTCGTCCGGGGGCCCGAGCAGTACTTC.

V and J are TRBV7-3 and TRBJ2-7; 7 bases agree with TRBD1. The J call may be mistaken, given a closer DNA end match to TRBJ2-1. The CDR3 has 13 residues. Germline V gene sequence: CDR1 SGHTA, CDR2 FQGTGA. CDR3 loop: CASSSDRYNEQFF. DNA of the CDR3: TGTGCCAGCAGCTCGGACAGGTACAATGAGCAGTTCTTC.

V and J are TRBV28 and TRBJ1-5; unclear D gene. The germline V gene encodes CDR1 MDHEN and CDR2 SYDVKM. This CDR3 comprises 10 residues. Between the trimmed V and J ends, which lost 7 bases and 4 bases, there was a span of 2 bases. As DNA, the CDR3 is TGTGCCAGCAAAAATCAGCCCCAGCATTTT. It specifies CASKNQPQHF.

The chain joins TRBV4-1 to TRBJ1-1, with D possibly matching TRBD1 (6 bases). The V and J ends lost 5 bases and 8 bases respectively, with 12 bases between them. This CDR3 is built from 12 residues. Germline V gives CDR1 MGHRA, CDR2 YSYEKL. The CDR3 here is CASSSIQGEAFF. Here the CDR3 DNA reads TGCGCCAGCAGCTCTATCCAGGGGGAAGCTTTCTTT.

This clone was counted a few times. This chain links TRBV4-1 with TRBJ1-5; D possibly corresponds to TRBD1 (5 bases). The ends were cut back, 0 bases at V and 7 bases at J, with 19 bases in the middle. Germline values: CDR1 MGHRA, CDR2 YSYEKL. The CDR3 has 17 residues. CDR3 coding DNA: TGCGCCAGCAGCCAAGATGAGGCTCAGGGTTTATTCCAGCCCCAGCATTTT. This codes for CASSQDEAQGLFQPQHF.

The rearrangement links TRBV29-1 to TRBJ1-2; D gene ambiguous. The germline gives CDR1 SQVTM, CDR2 ANQGSEA. The V gene lost 4 bases and the J gene lost 7 bases, with 13 bases spanning the gap. The CDR3 is 12 amino acids. DNA for the CDR3: TGCAGCGTTGGGTGGGGATCCGGTGGCTACACCTTC. Its translation: CSVGWGSGGYTF.

The gene calls are TRBV10-3 and TRBJ2-1; unclear D gene. The CDR3 runs 12 residues. Germline lookup yields CDR1 ENHRY and CDR2 SYGVKD. Trimming took off 4 bases at V and 7 bases at J, with 8 bases between the two ends. The DNA for the CDR3 is TGTGCCATCAGTGCGGGTGGGAATGAGCAGTTCTTC. Protein: CAISAGGNEQFF.